The 29 T cell receptor beta chains given below trace back to one sample, sequenced in a study of control samples from healthy donors and cancer patients. Profiling relied on immunoSEQ multiplex PCR, and the TCRdb table lists in-frame clones only, not all of them. Of 100,000 to 150,000 clones listed, about 90% are singletons. The sequenced sample consisted of blood. These TCRs come from a woman aged 45-65 years in good health.

This clone appeared once. The rearrangement joins TRBV3-1 (or the pseudogene TRBV3-2) to TRBJ1-4; no clear D gene. CDR1 and CDR2 (germline): LGHDT, YNNKEL (reference sequence). The V and J ends lost 1 base and 6 bases respectively, with 12 bases between them. The CDR3 spans 15 residues. The CDR3 DNA follows: TGTGCCAGCAGCCAAGTAGCGGGGAGGGATGAAAAACTGTTTTTT. This codes for CASSQVAGRDEKLFF.

The rearrangement uses TRBV3-1 (or the pseudogene TRBV3-2) and TRBJ2-3; 12 bases align to TRBD2. The CDR3 loop spans 16 amino acids. The V and J ends lost 4 bases and 4 bases, in that order; junction bases with no gene match: 6. Germline loops: CDR1 LGHDT, CDR2 YNNKEL (reference sequence). CDR3 DNA: TGTGCCAGCAGCCGATCGACTAGCGGGAGTTCAGATACGCAGTATTTT. This codes for CASSRSTSGSSDTQYF.

This chain joins TRBV14 and TRBJ2-3; D is uncertain. The CDR3 loop spans 11 amino acids. Germline loops: CDR1 SGHDN, CDR2 FVKESK. Trimming shortened V by 1 base and J by 4 bases, and 0 bases separated the two germline ends. Written as DNA, the CDR3 is TGTGCCAGCAGCCAAGCAGATACGCAGTATTTT. This translates into CASSQADTQYF.

This rearrangement joins TRBV6-5 to TRBJ1-5, with D perhaps matching TRBD1 (5 bases). CDR1 MNHEY and CDR2 SVGAGI come from the germline V gene. The CDR3 has 15 residues. V was shortened by 6 bases and J by 6 bases, with 18 bases between the two germline ends. The CDR3: CASRGTRYVGQPQHF. The CDR3 DNA sequence: TGTGCCAGCAGGGGGACGAGATATGTGGGTCAGCCCCAGCATTTT.

This chain uses TRBV19 with TRBJ1-5; 8 bases match TRBD1. V lost 3 bases, J lost 9 bases, and 16 bases stayed unmatched. The CDR3 sequence is 17 residues long. From germline, CDR1 is LNHDA and CDR2 SQIVND (reference sequence). CDR3 in amino acids: CASSMGGGDRGLRPQHF. The CDR3 DNA follows: TGTGCCAGTAGTATGGGGGGTGGCGACAGGGGACTCCGGCCCCAGCATTTT.

This sequence joins TRBV6-1 and TRBJ1-1; D not certain. V was cut by 1 base and J by 3 bases, with 9 bases left in between. In germline, CDR1 is MNHNS, CDR2 SASEGT. The CDR3 extends over 14 amino acids. The CDR3 spells CASSEGAPDTEAFF. CDR3 sequence (DNA): TGTGCCAGCAGTGAAGGGGCCCCGGACACTGAAGCTTTCTTT.

The chain has TRBV4-1 and TRBJ2-7; D remains unclear. The CDR3 is 12 amino acids. Germline V gene data show CDR1 as MGHRA and CDR2 as YSYEKL. Trimming stripped 1 base from V and 12 bases from J, with 13 bases between. The CDR3: CASSQGTGQAYF. CDR3 bases: TGCGCCAGCAGCCAAGGGACGGGTCAGGCGTACTTC.

In this sample, this clone turned up a few times. Its ends do not fully match the called genes, so a read error is possible. The chain uses TRBV11-3 and TRBJ2-3; possibly TRBD1 for D (6 bases). The CDR3 has 14 residues. The germline V gene encodes CDR1 SGHNT and CDR2 YENEEA. The CDR3 DNA sequence: TGTGCCAGCAGCCCACACTCAGGGGTCCCCACCGCGGATTTT. Its translation is CASSPHSGVPTADF.

V is TRBV7-6 and J is TRBJ2-1; maybe TRBD1 (6 bases). The CDR3 loop spans 13 amino acids. Per germline, CDR1 SGHVS and CDR2 FNYEAQ. V shed 5 bases and J shed 5 bases, with 10 bases lying between them. The CDR3, as DNA: TGTGCCAGCAGCCCAGGACAGAACAATGAGCAGTTCTTC. This encodes CASSPGQNNEQFF.

The chain joins TRBV6-5 to TRBJ1-2; D remains ambiguous. The germline V gene encodes CDR1 MNHEY and CDR2 SVGAGI. Between the trimmed V and J ends, which lost 9 bases and 3 bases, there was a span of 11 bases. CDR3 length: 12 amino acids. The CDR3 bases are TGTGCCAGTAAGGACGGCTACTATGGCTACACCTTC. Its protein is CASKDGYYGYTF.

V and J are TRBV3-1 (or the pseudogene TRBV3-2) and TRBJ2-7; D may match TRBD1 or TRBD2 (5 bases each). The CDR3 spans 16 residues. Looked up from germline, CDR1 is LGHDT and CDR2 is YNNKEL (reference sequence). V lost 4 bases to trimming and J lost 6 bases, with 22 bases between them. This chain's CDR3 is CASSPGGLGVGGEQYF. The CDR3 bases are TGTGCCAGCAGCCCTGGCGGTCTGGGGGTAGGTGGCGAGCAGTACTTC.

This chain links TRBV18 with TRBJ1-3; 7 nucleotides match TRBD1. Germline values: CDR1 KGHSH, CDR2 LQKENI. The CDR3 is 15 residues long. The ends lost 5 bases at V and 2 bases at J; junction bases unmatched: 6. The CDR3 nucleotides read TGTGCCAGCTCATCCAACAGGGGCACTGGAAACACCATATATTTT. Encoded protein: CASSSNRGTGNTIYF.

The CDR3 region is CAGGTDTQYF. In DNA form, the CDR3 reads TGTGCCGGGGGGACAGATACGCAGTATTTT. The chain has TRBV6-6 and TRBJ2-3; possible D gene TRBD2, 6 bases. The CDR3 consists of 10 residues. The V end lost 11 bases, the J end lost 3 bases, and 6 bases lay between the germline ends. Germline V gene lookup returns CDR1 MNHNY and CDR2 SVGAGI (reference sequence).

The V and J genes are TRBV4-2 and TRBJ1-4; no firm D call. This CDR3 has 17 amino acids. V gave up 0 bases and J gave up 4 bases, with 15 bases separating them. CDR1 is LGHNA and CDR2 is YNFKEQ in the germline V gene. DNA of the CDR3: TGTGCCAGCAGCCAAGATCCCACGGTACTAATTAATGAAAAACTGTTTTTT. It codes for CASSQDPTVLINEKLFF.

The CDR3 DNA is TGTGCCAGCAGCGTAGCTACGTCGGCCGCTAATTCACCCCTCCACTTT. Protein product: CASSVATSAANSPLHF. This sequence joins TRBV9 and TRBJ1-6; D gene uncertain. The CDR3 totals 16 residues. V lost 0 bases, J lost 6 bases, and 13 bases lay in between. Germline V gene data show CDR1 as SGDLS and CDR2 as YYNGEE.

This rearrangement joins TRBV19 to TRBJ2-3; no definite D call. V gave up 6 bases and J gave up 3 bases, with 7 bases separating them. Germline CDR1 and CDR2: LNHDA and SQIVND (reference sequence). The CDR3 spans 12 residues. CDR3 coding DNA: TGTGCCAGTAGCACACAGACAGATACGCAGTATTTT. Amino acids: CASSTQTDTQYF.

This chain uses TRBV11-1 with TRBJ2-7; D unresolved. This CDR3 contains 14 residues. From germline, CDR1 is SGHAT and CDR2 FQDESV (reference sequence). The V and J ends lost 0 bases and 2 bases respectively, with 8 bases between them. The CDR3 DNA reads as TGTGCCAGCAGCTTAGCAACAGCAGCCTACGAGCAGTACTTC. It specifies CASSLATAAYEQYF.

This clone was counted once. The chain couples TRBV3-1 (or the pseudogene TRBV3-2) to TRBJ2-3; a possible D gene is TRBD2 (7 bases). The CDR3 is 17 amino acids. Germline-derived CDR1 and CDR2 are LGHDT and YNNKEL (reference sequence). Trimming pared 0 bases from V and 5 bases from J, leaving 18 bases between. Here the CDR3 reads CASSQDGGGPHGDTQYF. In DNA, the CDR3 is TGTGCCAGCAGCCAAGATGGGGGGGGGCCGCACGGAGATACGCAGTATTTT.

This sequence joins TRBV30 and TRBJ1-4; D uncertain. V dropped 2 bases and J dropped 6 bases, with 7 bases sitting between them. Per the germline V gene, CDR1 is GTSNPN and CDR2 is SVGIG (reference sequence). CDR3 size: 12 residues. Here the CDR3 DNA reads TGTGCCTGGAGTTGGGCAGATGAAAAACTGTTTTTT. Encoded protein: CAWSWADEKLFF.

The genes are TRBV2 and TRBJ2-6; 7 positions match TRBD1. V lost 8 bases, J lost 1 base, and 5 bases stayed unmatched. CDR3 length: 15 residues. CDR1 and CDR2 (germline): SNHLY, FYNNEI. In DNA form, the CDR3 reads TGTGCCAGCGGGCAGGGGGATTCTGGGGCCAACGTCCTGACTTTC. It codes for CASGQGDSGANVLTF.

The rearrangement links TRBV19 to TRBJ1-3; TRBD1 might be the D (5 bases). V lost 7 bases and J lost 3, with 13 bases in between. The CDR3 extends over 14 amino acids. CDR1 and CDR2 (germline): LNHDA, SQIVND (reference sequence). Here the CDR3 DNA reads TGTGCCAGTAAGGGACGGGTTGATGGAAACACCATATATTTT. Its protein product is CASKGRVDGNTIYF.

Only one count was recorded for this clone. The chain combines TRBV6-1 with TRBJ2-7, with no clear D. The CDR3 is 14 amino acids. V was pared by 2 bases and J by 4 bases, with 12 bases between. Germline V gene data show CDR1 as MNHNS and CDR2 as SASEGT. The DNA for the CDR3 is TGTGCCAGCAGTGAAAATGTGGAAGGGTACGAGCAGTACTTC. Protein sequence: CASSENVEGYEQYF.

Comments on this clone: The sample holds other DNA sequences that translate to the same CDR3. J is TRBJ2-7 and V is TRBV6-5; 11 bases are shared with TRBD1. The trim removed 8 bases at V and 3 bases at J, leaving 6 bases unmatched. The V gene's germline CDR1 is MNHEY and CDR2 SVGAGI. The CDR3 runs 14 residues. The CDR3 DNA reads TGTGCCAGCCTAAGGGGACAGGGGGACTACGAGCAGTACTTC. Translated, it gives CASLRGQGDYEQYF.

The chain recombines TRBV5-1 with TRBJ1-1; 9 bases fit TRBD1. The CDR3 runs to 16 residues. Per the germline V gene, CDR1 is SGHRS and CDR2 is YFSETQ. Germline trimming cut 4 bases from V and 4 bases from J; bases unmatched to any gene: 11. CDR3 amino acids: CASSVALGQGSTEAFF. CDR3 nucleotide sequence: TGCGCCAGCAGCGTGGCCTTGGGACAGGGATCCACTGAAGCTTTCTTT.

This chain links TRBV10-1 with TRBJ2-3, with 7 bases matching TRBD2. This CDR3 is built from 15 residues. Trimming removed 3 bases from V and 0 bases from J; junction bases left unmatched: 3. CDR1 and CDR2 from the germline V gene are WNHNN and SYGVQD (reference sequence). CDR3 region: CASSDAGVSTDTQYF. CDR3 nucleotides: TGCGCCAGCAGTGATGCGGGAGTAAGCACAGATACGCAGTATTTT.

This clone was counted a single time. The V and J genes are TRBV29-1 and TRBJ2-7; no clear D. There are 13 residues in the CDR3. Germline V gene sequence: CDR1 SQVTM, CDR2 ANQGSEA. Trimming cost V 0 bases and J 0 bases, with 6 bases left between them. CDR3 DNA sequence: TGCAGCGTTGAAGATGCAGGCTCCTACGAGCAGTACTTC. Its protein product is CSVEDAGSYEQYF.

This sequence joins TRBV19 and TRBJ2-7; TRBD2 aligns across 14 bases. CDR1 and CDR2 from the germline V gene are LNHDA and SQIVND (reference sequence). V was clipped by 2 bases and J by 4 bases; unmatched bases: 4. The CDR3 extends over 16 amino acids. This chain's CDR3 is CASSILGLAGVYEQYF. As DNA, the CDR3 is TGTGCCAGTAGTATACTGGGACTAGCGGGAGTTTACGAGCAGTACTTC. Full variable domain (outside the CDR3, taken from reference TRBV19 and TRBJ2-7): DGGITQSPKYLFRKEGQNVTLSCEQNLNHDAMYWYRQDPGQGLRLIYYSQIVNDFQKGDIAEGYSVSREKKESFPLTVTSAQKNPTAFYLCASSILGLAGVYEQYFGPGTRLTVT.

The V call is TRBV7-2, the J call TRBJ1-1, with no clear D. The germline V gene encodes CDR1 SGHTA and CDR2 FQGNSA. The CDR3 is 12 residues long. The V and J ends lost 3 bases and 3 bases respectively, with 5 bases between them. CDR3 sequence reads: CASSLSYTEAFF. The CDR3 DNA sequence: TGTGCCAGCAGCTTGAGTTACACTGAAGCTTTCTTT.

J is TRBJ2-6 and V is TRBV10-3; perhaps TRBD2 as D (6 bases). Trimming cost V 7 bases and J 1 base, with 8 bases left between them. CDR1 is ENHRY, CDR2 SYGVKD, per germline. The length of the CDR3 is 14 residues. The CDR3 spells CAIMEGSGANVLTF. The CDR3 coding sequence is TGTGCCATCATGGAGGGGTCTGGGGCCAACGTCCTGACTTTC.